The rows below give T cell receptor beta chains drawn from one sample of a study of molecular identifiers for immune sequencing clone quantification. TCRdb re-derived calls from the PCR reads in MiXCR, one entry per CDR3 protein. The sample lists a few hundred thousand distinct CDR3 sequences; roughly 23% were seen once. Sequenced: naive CD8+ T cells from blood, with Jurkat cell RNA spiked in. The receptor set was obtained from a human donor in good health. Some libraries in this study had Jurkat cell RNA spiked in. CDR3s include the opening cysteine and the closing phenylalanine or tryptophan. Each record gives: CDR3 protein, V gene, J gene.

CASSQGVRGSTDTQYF,TRBV3-1,TRBJ2-3
CSVAGTSGSLKGNGQFF,TRBV29-1,TRBJ2-1
CASNPVWGMNTEAFF,TRBV7-9,TRBJ1-1
CASSQDGYGYTF,TRBV14,TRBJ1-2
CASSGLAGAHRNEQFF,TRBV6-5,TRBJ2-1
CASNFWGSGEQYF,TRBV11-2,TRBJ2-7
CASSPIGRNEAFF,TRBV3-1,TRBJ1-1
CSARDTTGDNTIYF,TRBV20-1,TRBJ1-3
CASSLAENPWPGNEQFF,TRBV5-6,TRBJ2-1
CASSQRAVPDYGYTF,TRBV6-5,TRBJ1-2
CAWSADRGEAFF,TRBV30,TRBJ1-1
CASSIDGMNTEAFF,TRBV19,TRBJ1-1
CASSRHGGERDEQYF,TRBV6-2/TRBV6-3,TRBJ2-7